This T cell receptor (beta chain) was observed in a study of cytomegalovirus exposure and HLA in healthy donors. Whole-study context: For the roughly 400 genotyped donors, about 81% fell within the Caucasian-associated ancestry cluster.

Study conclusions and caveats: V segments that were indistinguishable, TRBV6-2 and TRBV6-3 among them, were omitted from analysis. Later on, analysis showed that most CMV-associated TCR beta chains appeared to be HLA-restricted.

In the PCR, 60 Vbeta and 13 Jbeta primers were used. Profiling relied on immunoSEQ multiplex PCR, and the TCRdb table lists in-frame clones only, not all of them. Reported are 120,000 or so clones; the ten largest clones contain approximately 3.9%. From germline, CDR1 is MGHDK and CDR2 SYGVNS. The CDR3 is 13 amino acids. V lost 7 bases to trimming and J lost 4 bases, with 11 bases between them. As for this clone: The antigen remains unidentified.

The receptor was isolated from a man aged 18-30 years in good health and CMV-seronegative. Material for sequencing was PBMCs. The gene calls are TRBV25-1 and TRBJ2-1, with D unresolved. The CDR3 sequence is CASTTTRYNEQFF. Written as DNA, the CDR3 is TGTGCCAGCACAACTACGCGTTACAATGAGCAGTTCTTC.